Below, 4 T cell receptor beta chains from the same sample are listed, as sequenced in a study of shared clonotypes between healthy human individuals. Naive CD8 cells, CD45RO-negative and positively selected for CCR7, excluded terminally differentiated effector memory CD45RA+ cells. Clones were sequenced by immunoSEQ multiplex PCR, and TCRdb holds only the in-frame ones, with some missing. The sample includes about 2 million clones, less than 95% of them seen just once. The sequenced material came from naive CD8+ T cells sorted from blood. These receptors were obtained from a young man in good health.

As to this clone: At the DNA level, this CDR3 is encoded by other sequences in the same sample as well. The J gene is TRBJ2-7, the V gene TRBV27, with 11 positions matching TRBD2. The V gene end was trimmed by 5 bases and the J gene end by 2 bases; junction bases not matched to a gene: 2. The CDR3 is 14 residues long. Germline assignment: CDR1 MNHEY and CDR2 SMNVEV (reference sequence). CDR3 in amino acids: CASSLAGGPYEQYF. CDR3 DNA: TGTGCCAGCAGTCTAGCGGGAGGCCCCTACGAGCAGTACTTC.

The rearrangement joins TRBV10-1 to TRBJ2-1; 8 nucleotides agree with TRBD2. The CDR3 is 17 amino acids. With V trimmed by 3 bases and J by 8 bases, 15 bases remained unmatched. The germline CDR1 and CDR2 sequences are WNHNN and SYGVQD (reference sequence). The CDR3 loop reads CASSDRKSGSVWYEQFF. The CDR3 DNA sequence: TGCGCCAGCAGTGACCGGAAAAGCGGGAGCGTTTGGTATGAGCAGTTCTTC.

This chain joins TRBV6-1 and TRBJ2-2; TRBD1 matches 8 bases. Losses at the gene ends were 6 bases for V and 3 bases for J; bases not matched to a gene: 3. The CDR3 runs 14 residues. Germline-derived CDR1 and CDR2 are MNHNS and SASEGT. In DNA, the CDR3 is TGTGCCAGCAGAACAGGGGGGTACACCGGGGAGCTGTTTTTT. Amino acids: CASRTGGYTGELFF.

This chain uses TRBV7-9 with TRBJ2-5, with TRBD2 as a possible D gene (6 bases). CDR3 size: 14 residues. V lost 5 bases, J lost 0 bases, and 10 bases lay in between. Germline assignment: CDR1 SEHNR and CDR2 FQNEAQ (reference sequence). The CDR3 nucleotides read TGTGCCAGCAGCCGCAGGGACTACCAAGAGACCCAGTACTTC. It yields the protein CASSRRDYQETQYF.